This entry is about one T cell receptor (beta chain). The antigen remains unidentified. Profiling relied on immunoSEQ multiplex PCR, and the TCRdb table lists in-frame clones only, not all of them. The sample holds approximately 6,100 clones, about 72% seen once. The record originates from a study of T cells and Merkel cell carcinoma outcomes. Overall study results and limits: Merkel cell carcinoma outcomes were reportedly predicted by repertoire and T-cell density.

From germline, CDR1 is SEHNR and CDR2 FQNEAQ (reference sequence). V lost 5 bases and J 6 bases, leaving 17 bases between the germline ends. The CDR3 is made up of 15 amino acids. This sequence originates from a human donor with Merkel cell carcinoma. The V and J genes are TRBV7-9 and TRBJ2-1; D is perhaps TRBD2 (6 bases). Sequences were obtained from tumor tissue from Merkel cell carcinoma. CDR3 protein: CASSPAGVRGNEQFF. The CDR3 DNA reads as TGTGCCAGCAGCCCGGCCGGGGTGCGGGGCAATGAGCAGTTCTTC.